This T cell receptor beta chain was profiled in a study of shared clonotypes between healthy human individuals. Broader study findings: Donor clonotype sharing was expected to depend on sequencing depth. It was observed that 5% to 6.5% of naive CD4 clonotypes were shared across a handful of donors.

This CDR3 contains 13 residues. Germline CDR1 reads MNHEY; CDR2 reads SVGAGI. Trimming took off 5 bases at V and 3 bases at J, with 8 bases between the two ends. Running of the assay took place at deep level. The repertoire was sequenced with immunoSEQ multiplex PCR; TCRdb's copy has only in-frame clones and lacks some. The data hold around 940,000 clones, with 70% to 85% observed a single time. Turning to this clone: Antigen: not known.

The V and J genes are TRBV6-5 and TRBJ2-4; possible D gene TRBD1, 6 bases. Specimen: memory CD4+ T cells sorted from blood. Subset meaning: CD45RA-negative fraction. This clonotype was obtained from a man aged 18 to 30 in good health. CDR3 residues: CASSQGGKNIQYF. Written as DNA, the CDR3 is TGTGCCAGCAGTCAAGGGGGCAAAAACATTCAGTACTTC.